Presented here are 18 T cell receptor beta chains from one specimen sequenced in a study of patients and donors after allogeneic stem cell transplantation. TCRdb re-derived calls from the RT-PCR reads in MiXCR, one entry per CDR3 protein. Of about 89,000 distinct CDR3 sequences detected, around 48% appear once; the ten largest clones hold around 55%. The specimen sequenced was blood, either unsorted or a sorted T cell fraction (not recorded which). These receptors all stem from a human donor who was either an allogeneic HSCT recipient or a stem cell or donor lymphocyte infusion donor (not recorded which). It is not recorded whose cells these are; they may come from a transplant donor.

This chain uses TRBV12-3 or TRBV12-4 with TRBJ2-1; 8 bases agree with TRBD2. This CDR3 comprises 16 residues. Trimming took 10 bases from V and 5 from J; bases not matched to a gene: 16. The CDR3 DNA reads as TGTGCCAAAAAATTACCCCAGCGGGAGTGCCACAATGAGCAGTTCTTC. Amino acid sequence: CAKKLPQRECHNEQFF.

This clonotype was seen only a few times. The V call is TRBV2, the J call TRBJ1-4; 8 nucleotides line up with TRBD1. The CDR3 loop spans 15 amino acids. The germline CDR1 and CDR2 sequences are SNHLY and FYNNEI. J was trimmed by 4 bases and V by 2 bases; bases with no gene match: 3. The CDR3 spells CASSELGQVNEKLFF. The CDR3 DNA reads TGTGCCAGCAGTGAATTGGGACAGGTTAATGAAAAACTGTTTTTT.

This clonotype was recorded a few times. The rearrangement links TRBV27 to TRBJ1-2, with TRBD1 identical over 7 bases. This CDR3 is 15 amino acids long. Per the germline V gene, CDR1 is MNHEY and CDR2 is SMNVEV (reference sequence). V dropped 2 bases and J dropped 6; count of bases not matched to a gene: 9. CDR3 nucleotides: TGTGCCAGCAGTTTAGCTGAGGGGGCGACTAATGGCTACACCTTC. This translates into CASSLAEGATNGYTF.

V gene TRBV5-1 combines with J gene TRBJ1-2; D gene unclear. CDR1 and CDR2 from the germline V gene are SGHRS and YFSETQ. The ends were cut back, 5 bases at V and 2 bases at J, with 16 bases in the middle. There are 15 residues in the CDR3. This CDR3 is CASRDGLDGNYGYTF. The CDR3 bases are TGCGCCAGCAGAGACGGCTTGGACGGGAACTATGGCTACACCTTC. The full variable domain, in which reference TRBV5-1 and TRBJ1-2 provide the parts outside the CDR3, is KAGVTQTPRYLIKTRGQQVTLSCSPISGHRSVSWYQQTPGQGLQFLFEYFSETQRNKGNFPGRFSGRQFSNSRSEMNVSTLELGDSALYLCASRDGLDGNYGYTFGSGTRLTVV.

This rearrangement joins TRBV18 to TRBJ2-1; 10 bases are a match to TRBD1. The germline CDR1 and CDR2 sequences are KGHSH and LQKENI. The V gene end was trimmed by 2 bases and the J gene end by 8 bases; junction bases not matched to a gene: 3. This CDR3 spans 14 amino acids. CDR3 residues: CASSPGTGEDEQFF. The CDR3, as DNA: TGTGCCAGCTCACCAGGGACAGGGGAGGATGAGCAGTTCTTC.

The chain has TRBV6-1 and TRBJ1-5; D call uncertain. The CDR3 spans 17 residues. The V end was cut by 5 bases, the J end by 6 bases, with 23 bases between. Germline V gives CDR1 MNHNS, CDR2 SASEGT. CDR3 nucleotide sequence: TGTGCCAGCAGTCCCAAGCGCCTGGACGGTTACGGTCAGCCCCAGCATTTT. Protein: CASSPKRLDGYGQPQHF.

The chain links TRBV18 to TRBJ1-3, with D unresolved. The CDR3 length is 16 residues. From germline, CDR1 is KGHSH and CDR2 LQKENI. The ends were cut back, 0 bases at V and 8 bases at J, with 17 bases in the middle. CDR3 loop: CASSPPGRVKADTIYF. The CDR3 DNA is TGTGCCAGCTCACCACCGGGGAGGGTGAAGGCGGACACCATATATTTT.

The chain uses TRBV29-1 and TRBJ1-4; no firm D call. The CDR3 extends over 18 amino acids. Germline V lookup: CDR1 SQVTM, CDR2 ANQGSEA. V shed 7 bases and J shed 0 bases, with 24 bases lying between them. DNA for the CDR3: TGCAGCGCCACGATTGGGATCCGACTTTATGCAACTAATGAAAAACTGTTTTTT. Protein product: CSATIGIRLYATNEKLFF. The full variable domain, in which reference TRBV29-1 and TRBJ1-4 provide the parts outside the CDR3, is SAVISQKPSRDICQRGTSLTIQCQVDSQVTMMFWYRQQPGQSLTLIATANQGSEATYESGFVIDKFPISRPNLTFSTLTVSNMSPEDSSIYLCSATIGIRLYATNEKLFFGSGTQLSVL.

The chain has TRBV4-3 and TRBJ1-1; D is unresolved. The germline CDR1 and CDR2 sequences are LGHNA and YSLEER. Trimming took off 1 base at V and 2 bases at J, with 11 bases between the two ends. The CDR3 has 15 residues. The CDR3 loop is CASSQGVGFNTEAFF. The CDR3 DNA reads TGCGCCAGCAGCCAAGGTGTCGGGTTCAACACTGAAGCTTTCTTT.

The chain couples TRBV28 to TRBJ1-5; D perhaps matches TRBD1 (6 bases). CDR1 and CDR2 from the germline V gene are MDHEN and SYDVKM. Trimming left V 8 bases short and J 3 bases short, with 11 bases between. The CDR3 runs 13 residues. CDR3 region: CASGSGDNQPQHF. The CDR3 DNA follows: TGTGCCAGCGGGTCAGGGGACAATCAGCCCCAGCATTTT.

CDR3 residues: CASSLGYGYTF. The CDR3 nucleotides read TGCGCCAGCAGCTTGGGTTATGGCTACACCTTC. The rearrangement uses TRBV5-1 and TRBJ1-2; D remains unclear. The CDR3 loop spans 11 amino acids. The germline V gene has CDR1 SGHRS and CDR2 YFSETQ. V lost 0 bases to trimming and J lost 5 bases, with 2 bases between them. Based on the CDR3 plus reference TRBV5-1 and TRBJ1-2, the full variable domain is KAGVTQTPRYLIKTRGQQVTLSCSPISGHRSVSWYQQTPGQGLQFLFEYFSETQRNKGNFPGRFSGRQFSNSRSEMNVSTLELGDSALYLCASSLGYGYTFGSGTRLTVV.

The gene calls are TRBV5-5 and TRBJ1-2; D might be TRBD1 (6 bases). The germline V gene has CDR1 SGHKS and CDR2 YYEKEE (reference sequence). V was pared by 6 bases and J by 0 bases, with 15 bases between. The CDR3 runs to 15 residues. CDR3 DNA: TGTGCCAGCATCCCGTGGACAGAAGCTAACTATGGCTACACCTTC. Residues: CASIPWTEANYGYTF. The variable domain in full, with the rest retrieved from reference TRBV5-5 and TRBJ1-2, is DAGVTQSPTHLIKTRGQQVTLRCSPISGHKSVSWYQQVLGQGPQFIFQYYEKEERGRGNFPDRFSARQFPNYSSELNVNALLLGDSALYLCASIPWTEANYGYTFGSGTRLTVV.

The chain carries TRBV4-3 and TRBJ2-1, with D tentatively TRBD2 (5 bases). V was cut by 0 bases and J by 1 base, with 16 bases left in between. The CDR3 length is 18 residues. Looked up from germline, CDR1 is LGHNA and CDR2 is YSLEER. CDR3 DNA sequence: TGCGCCAGCAGCCAAGATACCGCTTCTAGCATATCCTACAATGAGCAGTTCTTC. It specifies CASSQDTASSISYNEQFF.

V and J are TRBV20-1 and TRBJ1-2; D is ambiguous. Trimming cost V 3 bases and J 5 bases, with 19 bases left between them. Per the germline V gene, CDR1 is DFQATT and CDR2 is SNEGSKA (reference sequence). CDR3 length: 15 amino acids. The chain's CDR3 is CSASSQLLSLYGYTF. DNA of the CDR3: TGCAGTGCTAGTTCCCAGCTACTCTCGTTGTATGGCTACACCTTC.

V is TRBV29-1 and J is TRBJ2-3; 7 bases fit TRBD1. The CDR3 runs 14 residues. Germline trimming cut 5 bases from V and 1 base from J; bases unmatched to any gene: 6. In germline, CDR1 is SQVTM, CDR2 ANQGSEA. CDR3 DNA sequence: TGCAGCGTTAAATACAGGGGCGGCACAGATACGCAGTATTTT. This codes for CSVKYRGGTDTQYF.

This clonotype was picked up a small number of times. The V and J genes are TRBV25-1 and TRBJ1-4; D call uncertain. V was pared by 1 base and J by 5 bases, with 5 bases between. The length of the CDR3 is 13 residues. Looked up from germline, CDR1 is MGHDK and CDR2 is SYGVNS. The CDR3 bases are TGTGCCAGCAGTGAATCCGGGAATGAAAAACTGTTTTTT. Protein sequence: CASSESGNEKLFF.

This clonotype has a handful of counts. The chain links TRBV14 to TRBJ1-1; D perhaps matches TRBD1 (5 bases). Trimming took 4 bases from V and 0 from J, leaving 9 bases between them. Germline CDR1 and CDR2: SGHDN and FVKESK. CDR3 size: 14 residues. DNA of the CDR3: TGTGCCAGCAGCCTTGACAGACTGAACACTGAAGCTTTCTTT. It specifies CASSLDRLNTEAFF.

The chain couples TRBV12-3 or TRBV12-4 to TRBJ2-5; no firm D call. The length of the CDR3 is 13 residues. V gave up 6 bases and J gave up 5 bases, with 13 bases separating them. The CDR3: CASRSDAGETQYF. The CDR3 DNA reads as TGTGCCAGCAGATCCGACGCCGGGGAGACCCAGTACTTC.